This is a list of T cell receptor beta chains from one sample in a study of blood T cell repertoires in COVID-19. TCRdb keeps only in-frame clones here, not all; method: immunoSEQ multiplex PCR. The sample lists 20,000 to 25,000 clones, 70% to 90% occurring once. Source material: peripheral blood. These TCRs come from an elderly woman with active COVID-19. Each CDR3 is given with its conserved first and last residue. The D gene is left open where the match is weak. For some rows the clone size is stated as once, few or many, or as a class when expanded; others skip it.

CDR3 DNA: TGTGCCAGCAGCCAAATGAGGACTAGCGAGCGGAAGACCCAGTACTTC
CDR3 protein: CASSQMRTSERKTQYF
D gene: TRBD2
CDR3 length: 16
V gene: TRBV3-1/TRBV3-2
J gene: TRBJ2-5
clone size: -

CDR3 DNA: TGTGCCAGCAGCTTGTCTAGCGGGGGGCCACGGGGTGAGCAGTTCTTC
CDR3 protein: CASSLSSGGPRGEQFF
D gene: TRBD2
CDR3 length: 16
V gene: TRBV11-2
J gene: TRBJ2-1
clone size: -

CDR3 DNA: TGTGCCAGCAGCGCGAGCCCGACAGGGGTTTCTGGAAACACCATATATTTT
CDR3 protein: CASSASPTGVSGNTIYF
D gene: TRBD1
CDR3 length: 17
V gene: TRBV7-2
J gene: TRBJ1-3
clone size: once

CDR3 DNA: TGCGCCAGCAGCTTAGACGGGGAAGAGACCCAGTACTTC
CDR3 protein: CASSLDGEETQYF
D gene: -
CDR3 length: 13
V gene: TRBV5-1
J gene: TRBJ2-5
clone size: -

CDR3 DNA: TGTGCCAGCAGCCCTGGTAGTAGTCGGCCGGGGGGCGGCTACACCTTC
CDR3 protein: CASSPGSSRPGGGYTF
D gene: -
CDR3 length: 16
V gene: TRBV5-8
J gene: TRBJ1-2
clone size: -

CDR3 DNA: TGTGCCAGCAGTCCCTCCGGGACTAGCGGGGGACACTACAATGAGCAGTTCTTC
CDR3 protein: CASSPSGTSGGHYNEQFF
D gene: TRBD2
CDR3 length: 18
V gene: TRBV6-6
J gene: TRBJ2-1
clone size: -

CDR3 DNA: TGTGCCATCAGCTCGAGCCAGGGGGGTAATGAAAAACTGTTTTTT
CDR3 protein: CAISSSQGGNEKLFF
D gene: TRBD1
CDR3 length: 15
V gene: TRBV10-3
J gene: TRBJ1-4
clone size: once

CDR3 DNA: TGCGCCAGCAGCCAAGAAGGGGCCGGGACAGGGAATAGGGGGGAGACCCAGTACTTC
CDR3 protein: CASSQEGAGTGNRGETQYF
D gene: TRBD1
CDR3 length: 19
V gene: TRBV4-1
J gene: TRBJ2-5
clone size: few

CDR3 DNA: TGTGCCAGCAGCCGAGCGGGGGCCGGAGATACGCAGTATTTT
CDR3 protein: CASSRAGAGDTQYF
D gene: TRBD2
CDR3 length: 14
V gene: TRBV7-3
J gene: TRBJ2-3
clone size: -

CDR3 DNA: TGTGCCAGCAGCTTATGGGGGACAGCCTCATATGGCTACACCTTC
CDR3 protein: CASSLWGTASYGYTF
D gene: TRBD1
CDR3 length: 15
V gene: TRBV7-2
J gene: TRBJ1-2
clone size: -

CDR3 DNA: TGCGCCAGCAGCCAATCCTTAGCGGGGGGCCAGGATGAGCAGTTCTTC
CDR3 protein: CASSQSLAGGQDEQFF
D gene: TRBD2
CDR3 length: 16
V gene: TRBV4-1
J gene: TRBJ2-1
clone size: -

CDR3 DNA: TGCAGTGCTAGTGGGGCCCGGGGGTACGAGCAGTACTTC
CDR3 protein: CSASGARGYEQYF
D gene: -
CDR3 length: 13
V gene: TRBV20-1
J gene: TRBJ2-7
clone size: -

CDR3 DNA: TGTGCCAGCACCCTCCGGGATATCACCGGGGAGCTGTTTTTT
CDR3 protein: CASTLRDITGELFF
D gene: -
CDR3 length: 14
V gene: TRBV28
J gene: TRBJ2-2
clone size: -

CDR3 DNA: TGTGCCAGCAGCGTCGACGGGGCCCAGCATTTT
CDR3 protein: CASSVDGAQHF
D gene: -
CDR3 length: 11
V gene: TRBV9
J gene: TRBJ1-5
clone size: -

CDR3 DNA: TGTGCCAGCAGTTACGGATTCGGGGATACGCAGTATTTT
CDR3 protein: CASSYGFGDTQYF
D gene: -
CDR3 length: 13
V gene: TRBV6-5
J gene: TRBJ2-3
clone size: -

CDR3 DNA: TGTGCCAGCAGCCCGTTTAGCGGGGCGTCCCAAGAGACCCAGTACTTC
CDR3 protein: CASSPFSGASQETQYF
D gene: TRBD2
CDR3 length: 16
V gene: TRBV11-3
J gene: TRBJ2-5
clone size: -

CDR3 DNA: TGTGCCAGCAGCTTAGGGACAGGGGGCATGGGCACTGAAGCTTTCTTT
CDR3 protein: CASSLGTGGMGTEAFF
D gene: TRBD1
CDR3 length: 16
V gene: TRBV7-9
J gene: TRBJ1-1
clone size: -

CDR3 DNA: TGTGCCAGCAGCTTAGTACAGGTGGGGACAGATACGCAGTATTTT
CDR3 protein: CASSLVQVGTDTQYF
D gene: -
CDR3 length: 15
V gene: TRBV11-2
J gene: TRBJ2-3
clone size: -

CDR3 DNA: TGTGCCAGCAGTTTACGGGCAACTAATGAAAAACTGTTTTTT
CDR3 protein: CASSLRATNEKLFF
D gene: -
CDR3 length: 14
V gene: TRBV6-5
J gene: TRBJ1-4
clone size: -

CDR3 DNA: TGTGCCAGCAGCCCGTCCGGGAGCAATTCCTACGAGCAGTACTTC
CDR3 protein: CASSPSGSNSYEQYF
D gene: -
CDR3 length: 15
V gene: TRBV4-2
J gene: TRBJ2-7
clone size: -

CDR3 DNA: TGTGCCAGCAGTGAAGCGCCCCAGTCAGGGACTTTTTCGTACTTC
CDR3 protein: CASSEAPQSGTFSYF
D gene: -
CDR3 length: 15
V gene: TRBV2
J gene: TRBJ2-4
clone size: -

CDR3 DNA: TGTGCCAGTAGTCGAGGGGAGGGAGTCATCTCTGGGGCCAACGTCCTGACTTTC
CDR3 protein: CASSRGEGVISGANVLTF
D gene: TRBD2
CDR3 length: 18
V gene: TRBV19
J gene: TRBJ2-6
clone size: -

CDR3 DNA: TGCGCCAGCAGCCAAGATGGAGGACTCGGGTACAATGAGCAGTTCTTC
CDR3 protein: CASSQDGGLGYNEQFF
D gene: -
CDR3 length: 16
V gene: TRBV4-3
J gene: TRBJ2-1
clone size: -

CDR3 DNA: TGTGCCAGCACGGGTACGGGGGGCAACTCGCAGTATTTT
CDR3 protein: CASTGTGGNSQYF
D gene: -
CDR3 length: 13
V gene: TRBV6-6
J gene: TRBJ2-3
clone size: -

CDR3 DNA: TGTGCCAGCAGTCGTACAGGGCTCTCTGGAAACACCATATATTTT
CDR3 protein: CASSRTGLSGNTIYF
D gene: -
CDR3 length: 15
V gene: TRBV27
J gene: TRBJ1-3
clone size: -

CDR3 DNA: TGTGCCAGCAGCTTACGTACAGGGGAGACCCAGTACTTC
CDR3 protein: CASSLRTGETQYF
D gene: -
CDR3 length: 13
V gene: TRBV7-2
J gene: TRBJ2-5
clone size: -

CDR3 DNA: TGTGCCAGCAGTTTCCCCGGGCAGGGCGGTGAGCAGTTCTTC
CDR3 protein: CASSFPGQGGEQFF
D gene: -
CDR3 length: 14
V gene: TRBV28
J gene: TRBJ2-1
clone size: -

CDR3 DNA: TGTGCCAGCAGCCCGGGGAGAAAAAGCTCCTACGAGCAGTACTTC
CDR3 protein: CASSPGRKSSYEQYF
D gene: -
CDR3 length: 15
V gene: TRBV5-6
J gene: TRBJ2-7
clone size: -

CDR3 DNA: TGTGCCTCGGGTGAGGGGACAGCAGGGAGCATTCAGTACTTC
CDR3 protein: CASGEGTAGSIQYF
D gene: TRBD1
CDR3 length: 14
V gene: TRBV19
J gene: TRBJ2-4
clone size: -

CDR3 DNA: TGTGCTAGTGGACGAGCGGTCGGAGAGACCCAGTACTTC
CDR3 protein: CASGRAVGETQYF
D gene: -
CDR3 length: 13
V gene: TRBV12-5
J gene: TRBJ2-5
clone size: -

CDR3 DNA: TGTGCCAGCAGTTACTGGCAGGGGTCCTCCTACAATGAGCAGTTCTTC
CDR3 protein: CASSYWQGSSYNEQFF
D gene: -
CDR3 length: 16
V gene: TRBV6-5
J gene: TRBJ2-1
clone size: -

CDR3 DNA: TGTGCCAGCAGCTTAGGACAGACCAATGAGCAGTTCTTC
CDR3 protein: CASSLGQTNEQFF
D gene: -
CDR3 length: 13
V gene: TRBV7-2
J gene: TRBJ2-1
clone size: -

CDR3 DNA: TGTGCCAGCAGCTTAGGGGGACAGGGATACAATGAGCAGTTCTTC
CDR3 protein: CASSLGGQGYNEQFF
D gene: TRBD1
CDR3 length: 15
V gene: TRBV7-8
J gene: TRBJ2-1
clone size: -

CDR3 DNA: TGTGCCAGCAGTGAAGTTCCAGGGGGCGGCTACACCTTC
CDR3 protein: CASSEVPGGGYTF
D gene: TRBD1
CDR3 length: 13
V gene: TRBV2
J gene: TRBJ1-2
clone size: few

CDR3 DNA: TGCGCCAGCAGCTACGGACAGCCCGGGGAGCTGTTTTTT
CDR3 protein: CASSYGQPGELFF
D gene: -
CDR3 length: 13
V gene: TRBV5-1
J gene: TRBJ2-2
clone size: -

CDR3 DNA: TGTGCCAGCAGCTTAATGGTTCCTCCCGGGGATACGCAGTATTTT
CDR3 protein: CASSLMVPPGDTQYF
D gene: -
CDR3 length: 15
V gene: TRBV7-2
J gene: TRBJ2-3
clone size: -

CDR3 DNA: TGTGCCAGCAGCTTAGAGCGGACAGGCTCCTACGAGCAGTACTTC
CDR3 protein: CASSLERTGSYEQYF
D gene: TRBD1
CDR3 length: 15
V gene: TRBV7-8
J gene: TRBJ2-7
clone size: -